The 25 T cell receptor beta chains reported below all come from one sample, sequenced in a study of blood T cell repertoires in COVID-19. Data came from immunoSEQ multiplex PCR; TCRdb stores just in-frame clones and leaves some out. This sample has some 280,000 clones, with around four fifths found just once. The material sequenced was peripheral blood. The source is a woman aged 45-59 years with active or convalescent COVID-19.

Remarks on this clone: Other DNA sequences in the sample encode the same CDR3. The chain is built from TRBV28 and TRBJ2-7, with 11 nucleotides matching TRBD2. The junction had 7 bases not matched to a gene; V was cut back by 5 bases and J by 4 bases. CDR3 length equals 15 residues. From germline, CDR1 is MDHEN and CDR2 SYDVKM. The CDR3 nucleotides are TGTGCCAGCAGTACCAGACTAGCGGGAAGGTACGAGCAGTACTTC. Translation: CASSTRLAGRYEQYF.

The chain carries TRBV9 and TRBJ1-2; maybe TRBD1 (6 bases). Trimming took 7 bases from V and 5 from J, leaving 12 bases between them. Germline CDR1 and CDR2: SGDLS and YYNGEE. This CDR3 has 12 residues. Written as DNA, the CDR3 is TGTGCCAGCGGAAGACAGGTATATGGCTACACCTTC. Translated: CASGRQVYGYTF.

The J gene is TRBJ2-1, the V gene TRBV3-1 (or the pseudogene TRBV3-2), with a weak D call TRBD2 (5 bases). This CDR3 has 15 residues. The ends were cut back, 2 bases at V and 8 bases at J, with 16 bases in the middle. Germline CDR1 is LGHDT and CDR2 is YNNKEL (reference sequence). In nucleotides, the CDR3 is TGTGCCAGCAGCCAACCCTCCGAGGGCTTAGATGAGCAGTTCTTC. As protein: CASSQPSEGLDEQFF.

The chain is built from TRBV27 and TRBJ1-6; the D gene is possibly TRBD1 (6 bases). V was shortened by 5 bases and J by 7 bases, with 21 bases between the two germline ends. This CDR3 has 17 residues. Germline V gives CDR1 MNHEY, CDR2 SMNVEV (reference sequence). The CDR3 region has the DNA TGTGCCAGCAGTGCCTACCTCCGGGGGGCGCAGAATTCACCCCTCCACTTT. Translated, it gives CASSAYLRGAQNSPLHF.

The gene calls are TRBV5-4 and TRBJ1-3; 9 bases align to TRBD1. With V trimmed by 0 bases and J by 4 bases, 5 bases remained unmatched. The CDR3 is 16 residues long. CDR1 and CDR2 from the germline V gene are SGHNT and YYREEE (reference sequence). The CDR3 bases are TGTGCCAGCAGCTTGGGACAGGGGGTGTACGGAAACACCATATATTTT. Protein: CASSLGQGVYGNTIYF.

The CDR3 bases are TGCAGTGCCGCCGACTCCCTAGAGCAGTTCTTC. Translated, it gives CSAADSLEQFF. The rearrangement joins TRBV20-1 to TRBJ2-1; D unresolved. Germline V gives CDR1 DFQATT, CDR2 SNEGSKA (reference sequence). The CDR3 is 11 amino acids. V was trimmed by 6 bases and J by 10 bases, leaving 13 bases between them.

This chain links TRBV5-5 with TRBJ2-1; a weak D match, TRBD2 (5 bases). There are 15 residues in the CDR3. Trimming took off 1 base at V and 9 bases at J, with 17 bases between the two ends. Germline V gives CDR1 SGHKS, CDR2 YYEKEE (reference sequence). This CDR3 is CASSLNSEGYVEQFF. The CDR3 bases are TGTGCCAGCAGCTTGAATAGCGAGGGCTATGTTGAGCAGTTCTTC.

A remark on this clone: The limits of the CDR3 on the DNA are not certain, so only TCRdb's listed CDR3 is given. J is TRBJ1-4 and V is TRBV24-1; the table gives TRBD1 as D, unverified against the DNA. Germline V lookup: CDR1 KGHDR, CDR2 SFDVKD. The CDR3 is 19 amino acids in total, end residues counted. CDR3 region: CATSDFGPGGVLTNEKLFF.

The chain is built from TRBV14 and TRBJ1-1, with a possible D match to TRBD1 (6 bases). There are 16 residues in the CDR3. Germline V gene sequence: CDR1 SGHDN, CDR2 FVKESK. V gave up 0 bases and J gave up 3 bases, with 14 bases separating them. CDR3 protein: CASSQDPRDTDTEAFF. CDR3 bases: TGTGCCAGCAGCCAAGATCCCCGGGACACCGACACTGAAGCTTTCTTT. The complete variable domain, with remaining parts taken from reference TRBV14 and TRBJ1-1, reads EAGVTQFPSHSVIEKGQTVTLRCDPISGHDNLYWYRRVMGKEIKFLLHFVKESKQDESGMPNNRFLAERTGGTYSTLKVQPAELEDSGVYFCASSQDPRDTDTEAFFGQGTRLTVV.

The chain couples TRBV4-2 to TRBJ1-2, with TRBD1 matching over 7 bases. There are 15 residues in the CDR3. Germline values: CDR1 LGHNA, CDR2 YNFKEQ. With V trimmed by 8 bases and J by 5 bases, 14 bases remained unmatched. CDR3 DNA sequence: TGTGCCAGCGAGCCATCCGAACAGGGGCTATATGGCTACACCTTC. Translating it yields CASEPSEQGLYGYTF.

The chain carries TRBV2 and TRBJ2-1; TRBD2 matches at 12 bases. The CDR3 extends over 16 amino acids. Germline V gene lookup returns CDR1 SNHLY and CDR2 FYNNEI. With V trimmed by 5 bases and J by 5 bases, 7 bases remained unmatched. CDR3: CASSRTLAGGNNEQFF. The CDR3 DNA sequence: TGTGCCAGCAGTCGGACCCTAGCGGGAGGGAACAATGAGCAGTTCTTC.

The chain carries TRBV13 and TRBJ1-1; tentative D call: TRBD1 (6 bases). The CDR3 has 15 amino acids. CDR1 is PRHDT and CDR2 is FYEKMQ in the germline V gene (reference sequence). V lost 5 bases and J lost 4, with 17 bases in between. CDR3 in amino acids: CASSMTLDSVTEAFF. The CDR3 nucleotides read TGTGCCAGCAGCATGACCCTGGACAGTGTCACTGAAGCTTTCTTT.

The chain has TRBV6-1 and TRBJ1-2; 8 bases map to TRBD1. The CDR3 length is 16 residues. The junction had 9 bases not matched to a gene; V was cut back by 2 bases and J by 4 bases. Germline assignment: CDR1 MNHNS and CDR2 SASEGT. The CDR3: CASSERGTGLLYGYTF. CDR3 sequence (DNA): TGTGCCAGCAGTGAAAGAGGGACAGGCCTACTCTATGGCTACACCTTC.

The CDR3 DNA follows: TGTGCCAGCAGCTTGGATTGGGGGGGAGGCTACACCTTC. It is translated as CASSLDWGGGYTF. The chain couples TRBV5-5 to TRBJ1-2, with D perhaps matching TRBD1 (5 bases). This CDR3 contains 13 residues. V dropped 0 bases and J dropped 8 bases, with 11 bases sitting between them. Germline CDR1 is SGHKS and CDR2 is YYEKEE (reference sequence).

The rearrangement links TRBV7-3 to TRBJ1-1, with D unclear. The CDR3 is made up of 14 amino acids. Trimming cost V 5 bases and J 4 bases, with 14 bases left between them. Per germline, CDR1 SGHTA and CDR2 FQGTGA. Written as DNA, the CDR3 is TGTGCCAGCAGCCCCAACACCGCCGCCACTGAAGCTTTCTTT. It specifies CASSPNTAATEAFF.

A single count supports this clone. The rearrangement links TRBV19 to TRBJ1-5; D unresolved. Germline V gene lookup returns CDR1 LNHDA and CDR2 SQIVND (reference sequence). V gave up 5 bases and J gave up 6 bases, with 11 bases separating them. CDR3 size: 13 residues. In DNA, the CDR3 is TGTGCCAGTAGTTCCTCCCGGGGTCAGCCCCAGCATTTT. Encoded protein: CASSSSRGQPQHF.

The genes are TRBV12-5 and TRBJ2-1; weak D call: TRBD1 (6 bases). This CDR3 is built from 15 residues. Germline values: CDR1 LGHNT, CDR2 FRNRAP. Trimming shortened V by 1 base and J by 7 bases, and 14 bases separated the two germline ends. CDR3 DNA sequence: TGTGCTAGTGGTTTGGGGGACATCCTGGGGAATGAGCAGTTCTTC. Residues: CASGLGDILGNEQFF.

This sequence joins TRBV5-1 and TRBJ1-3; D unclear. Per germline, CDR1 SGHRS and CDR2 YFSETQ. CDR3 length: 13 amino acids. The V gene lost 3 bases and the J gene lost 2 bases, with 6 bases spanning the gap. CDR3 in DNA: TGCGCCAGCAGCTGGGGAGCTGGAAACACCATATATTTT. Translation: CASSWGAGNTIYF.

The chain recombines TRBV7-8 with TRBJ1-2; 8 bases align to TRBD1. Germline CDR1 and CDR2: SGHVS and FQNEAQ. This CDR3 is built from 13 residues. After removal of 2 bases from V and 8 bases from J, the junction contained 4 bases not matched to a gene. CDR3 nucleotides: TGTGCCAGCAGCTTAAGGACAGGGAACGGCTACACCTTC. This codes for CASSLRTGNGYTF. Full variable domain (remainder filled in from reference TRBV7-8 and TRBJ1-2): GAGVSQSPRYKVAKRGQDVALRCDPISGHVSLFWYQQALGQGPEFLTYFQNEAQLDKSGLPSDRFFAERPEGSVSTLKIQRTQQEDSAVYLCASSLRTGNGYTFGSGTRLTVV.

About this clone itself: Other DNA sequences in the same sample also yield this CDR3. This chain uses TRBV5-1 with TRBJ2-5; TRBD1 is a possible D gene (5 bases). Germline CDR1 is SGHRS and CDR2 is YFSETQ. The CDR3 totals 13 residues. The V end lost 5 bases, the J end lost 5 bases, and 13 bases lay between the germline ends. Here the CDR3 DNA reads TGCGCCAGCAGTTCTTCAGGGTTCGAGACCCAGTACTTC. This codes for CASSSSGFETQYF.

The chain has TRBV5-6 and TRBJ2-2, with D possibly being TRBD2 (6 bases). Per germline, CDR1 SGHDT and CDR2 YYEEEE. V lost 4 bases to trimming and J lost 7 bases, with 17 bases between them. This CDR3 comprises 15 residues. In nucleotides, the CDR3 is TGTGCCAGCAGCGGTAAGGGACTCGGGCACGGGGAGCTGTTTTTT. Residues: CASSGKGLGHGELFF.

This clone was counted a single time. The V and J genes are TRBV5-6 and TRBJ2-5, with D tentatively TRBD2 (6 bases). CDR3 length: 15 amino acids. V lost 3 bases and J lost 2, with 14 bases in between. Per the germline V gene, CDR1 is SGHDT and CDR2 is YYEEEE. CDR3 residues: CASSSPGLGQETQYF. The CDR3 DNA follows: TGTGCCAGCAGCTCGCCGGGACTGGGACAAGAGACCCAGTACTTC.

As for this clone: Other nucleotide sequences in the sample specify the same CDR3. The rearrangement joins TRBV18 to TRBJ1-2; no clear D. With 1 base removed from V and 2 bases from J, the gap between germline ends came to 8 bases. CDR3 length: 14 amino acids. CDR1 KGHSH and CDR2 LQKENI come from the germline V gene. CDR3 region: CASSPLGGNYGYTF. The CDR3 DNA is TGTGCCAGCTCACCACTCGGAGGGAACTATGGCTACACCTTC.

V gene TRBV30 combines with J gene TRBJ2-2; TRBD2 might be the D (5 bases). The CDR3 covers 14 residues. Trimming cost V 3 bases and J 4 bases, with 12 bases left between them. Per the germline V gene, CDR1 is GTSNPN and CDR2 is SVGIG (reference sequence). The CDR3 DNA is TGTGCCTGGAGGGGAGCAGGTGGCACCGGGGAGCTGTTTTTT. Protein: CAWRGAGGTGELFF. Full variable domain (missing parts from reference TRBV30 and TRBJ2-2): SQTIHQWPATLVQPVGSPLSLECTVEGTSNPNLYWYRQAAGRGLQLLFYSVGIGQISSEVPQNLSASRPQDRQFILSSKKLLLSDSGFYLCAWRGAGGTGELFFGEGSRLTVL.

V usage is TRBV11-2 and J usage is TRBJ2-1, with 9 bases fitting TRBD2. This CDR3 spans 16 amino acids. The germline V gene encodes CDR1 SGHAT and CDR2 FQNNGV. Unmatched junction bases numbered 5, after V lost 1 base and J lost 4 bases. The CDR3 bases are TGTGCCAGCAGCTTAGGGTCTAGCGGGATGTACAATGAGCAGTTCTTC. Protein: CASSLGSSGMYNEQFF. Full variable domain (rest looked up from reference TRBV11-2 and TRBJ2-1): EAGVAQSPRYKIIEKRQSVAFWCNPISGHATLYWYQQILGQGPKLLIQFQNNGVVDDSQLPKDRFSAERLKGVDSTLKIQPAKLEDSAVYLCASSLGSSGMYNEQFFGPGTRLTVL.